This T cell receptor (beta chain) was identified in a study of neurological immune-mediated disorders. Germline-derived CDR1 and CDR2 are KGHSH and LQKENI. Trimming stripped 3 bases from V and 2 bases from J, with 10 bases between. The CDR3 has 15 amino acids. This clonotype has ten or more counts. The antigen remains unidentified. Synthesis of cDNA used 5'RACE (with 10-nucleotide random UMIs). MiXCR was run by TCRdb on the 5' RACE reads, yielding one entry per CDR3 protein. The table shows 130,000 or so distinct CDR3 sequences, with roughly 3.4% occurring only once. General observations from the study: CDR3 amino acid sequences found in expanded clones were never shared across subjects, suggesting private repertoires in all groups. TCR clonal expansion peaked in HTLV-1-associated myelopathy patients and was lowest in multiple sclerosis patients. There was no clinical or MRI feature that was associated with the multiple sclerosis repertoire cluster.

The rearrangement joins TRBV18 to TRBJ2-2, with unresolved D. Sequencing was carried out using PBMCs. This clonotype originated in a woman in her 30s with multiple sclerosis. CDR3 DNA: TGTGCCAGCTCACCTCGAACCCCCAACACCGGGGAGCTGTTTTTT. This gives the protein CASSPRTPNTGELFF. The variable domain in full, completed from reference TRBV18 and TRBJ2-2, reads NAGVMQNPRHLVRRRGQEARLRCSPMKGHSHVYWYRQLPEEGLKFMVYLQKENIIDESGMPKERFSAEFPKEGPSILRIQQVVRGDSAAYFCASSPRTPNTGELFFGEGSRLTVL.